Each of the 17 T cell receptor beta chains below was sequenced from the same sample in a study of blood T cell repertoires in COVID-19. Clones were read by immunoSEQ multiplex PCR, and TCRdb kept only the in-frame ones, dropping some. The sample contains about 490,000 clones, over 75% of which appear only once. Sequencing used peripheral blood. The source of these receptors is a human donor in a cohort sampled during active COVID-19.

The chain combines TRBV14 with TRBJ1-1; 8 bases are shared with TRBD1. Germline assignment: CDR1 SGHDN and CDR2 FVKESK. Trimming at V came to 6 bases and at J to 2 bases, leaving 5 bases not matched to a gene. The CDR3 is made up of 14 amino acids. Here the CDR3 reads CASSHRGINTEAFF. CDR3 coding DNA: TGTGCCAGCAGTCACAGGGGGATCAACACTGAAGCTTTCTTT.

The V gene is TRBV9, the J gene TRBJ1-2, with a tentative D call TRBD1 (5 bases). In germline, CDR1 is SGDLS, CDR2 YYNGEE. The CDR3 is 14 residues long. V shed 4 bases and J shed 5 bases, with 15 bases lying between them. CDR3 region: CASSSRQGVYGYTF. CDR3 in DNA: TGTGCCAGCAGCTCCAGGCAGGGTGTATATGGCTACACCTTC.

V usage is TRBV11-2 and J usage is TRBJ2-7, with D perhaps TRBD2 (7 bases). The V gene lost 7 bases and the J gene lost 5 bases, with 15 bases spanning the gap. The CDR3 length is 13 residues. CDR1 is SGHAT, CDR2 FQNNGV, per germline. The DNA of the CDR3 is TGTGCCAGCAATCACAGGGAGGGAGACGAGCAGTACTTC. Protein product: CASNHREGDEQYF. Combining the CDR3 with reference TRBV11-2 and TRBJ2-7 gives the whole variable domain EAGVAQSPRYKIIEKRQSVAFWCNPISGHATLYWYQQILGQGPKLLIQFQNNGVVDDSQLPKDRFSAERLKGVDSTLKIQPAKLEDSAVYLCASNHREGDEQYFGPGTRLTVT.

CDR3 in amino acids: CASRPGQGVYEQYF. CDR3 in DNA: TGTGCCAGCAGGCCGGGACAGGGTGTATACGAGCAGTACTTC. V usage is TRBV28 and J usage is TRBJ2-7; 9 bases agree with TRBD1. This CDR3 has 14 amino acids. The V gene's germline CDR1 is MDHEN and CDR2 SYDVKM. The junction had 7 bases not matched to a gene; V was cut back by 6 bases and J by 4 bases.

This clone was picked up one time. The rearrangement links TRBV19 to TRBJ2-5, with 7 positions matching TRBD1. Germline V gene lookup returns CDR1 LNHDA and CDR2 SQIVND (reference sequence). J was trimmed by 5 bases and V by 8 bases; bases with no gene match: 11. The CDR3 loop spans 14 amino acids. Here the CDR3 reads CASGVTGAGETQYF. The CDR3 DNA follows: TGTGCCAGTGGAGTTACAGGGGCTGGTGAGACCCAGTACTTC.

This chain connects TRBV25-1 to TRBJ1-2; 10 bases fit TRBD1. This CDR3 comprises 15 residues. Germline loops: CDR1 MGHDK, CDR2 SYGVNS. V was clipped by 7 bases and J by 2 bases; unmatched bases: 7. The CDR3 DNA follows: TGTGCCAGCACTGGACAGGGGGTACTAAACTATGGCTACACCTTC. Amino acid sequence: CASTGQGVLNYGYTF.

J is TRBJ2-3 and V is TRBV21-1; the tabulated D call, TRBD2, remains unverified against the DNA. TRBV21-1 is recorded as a pseudogene. The CDR3 is 19 residues long. CDR3: CASSKGLYNASGSTDTQYF. CDR3 DNA: TGTGCCAGCAGCAAGGGATTATATAACGCTAGCGGGAGTACAGATACGCAGTATTTT.

This clone showed up just a few times. The V and J genes are TRBV5-1 and TRBJ2-3, with D perhaps matching TRBD1 (5 bases). Germline loops: CDR1 SGHRS, CDR2 YFSETQ. The CDR3 consists of 14 residues. Trimming removed 0 bases at V and 3 bases at J, with 8 bases between. CDR3 nucleotide sequence: TGCGCCAGCAGCTTGGAGGACAAAACAGATACGCAGTATTTT. Its translation: CASSLEDKTDTQYF.

This CDR3 reads CASSPDRDKHYGYTF. The CDR3 DNA follows: TGTGCCAGCTCACCAGACAGGGACAAGCACTATGGCTACACCTTC. The chain uses TRBV18 and TRBJ1-2; TRBD1 matches at 7 bases. V shed 2 bases, J shed 3 bases, and the junction held 6 bases outside the gene matches. The CDR3 sequence is 15 residues long. Germline V gene sequence: CDR1 KGHSH, CDR2 LQKENI.

The rearrangement joins TRBV24-1 to TRBJ1-2; no firm D call. The CDR3 is 11 residues long. V lost 6 bases to trimming and J lost 5 bases, with 6 bases between them. The germline V gene has CDR1 KGHDR and CDR2 SFDVKD. CDR3 in amino acids: CATSRGYGYTF. Here the CDR3 DNA reads TGTGCCACCAGTCGCGGTTATGGCTACACCTTC.

This clone appeared once. The same CDR3 arises from other DNA sequences in this sample as well. The chain carries TRBV18 and TRBJ1-5; maybe TRBD1 (6 bases). The CDR3 consists of 13 residues. Germline V gene data show CDR1 as KGHSH and CDR2 as LQKENI. V lost 3 bases and J lost 5, with 8 bases in between. CDR3 nucleotide sequence: TGTGCCAGCTCACCCTACAGGGATCAGCCCCAGCATTTT. Amino acids: CASSPYRDQPQHF.

The chain carries TRBV7-6 and TRBJ2-1; 9 positions match TRBD2. With V trimmed by 2 bases and J by 8 bases, 10 bases remained unmatched. The CDR3 contains 16 residues. Germline values: CDR1 SGHVS, CDR2 FNYEAQ. The CDR3 sequence is CASSLMTSGMGDEQFF. CDR3 bases: TGTGCCAGCAGCTTAATGACTAGCGGAATGGGTGATGAGCAGTTCTTC.

CDR3 nucleotides: TGTGCCAGCAGCCCGTCGACTAATGAAAAACTGTTTTTT. Translating it yields CASSPSTNEKLFF. The chain is built from TRBV7-9 and TRBJ1-4, with no clear D. V was pared by 5 bases and J by 2 bases, with 6 bases between. This CDR3 is built from 13 residues. The V gene's germline CDR1 is SEHNR and CDR2 FQNEAQ (reference sequence).

This sequence joins TRBV7-6 and TRBJ1-1; 8 bases align to TRBD1. The CDR3 spans 15 residues. CDR1 is SGHVS and CDR2 is FNYEAQ in the germline V gene. J was trimmed by 6 bases and V by 5 bases; bases with no gene match: 11. The CDR3 is CASSSSQGGAAEAFF. In DNA form, the CDR3 reads TGTGCCAGCAGCAGCTCACAGGGGGGTGCCGCTGAAGCTTTCTTT.

This clone occurred a few times. The V and J genes are TRBV7-8 and TRBJ1-5; a weak D match, TRBD1 (5 bases). CDR3 length: 14 residues. The germline CDR1 and CDR2 sequences are SGHVS and FQNEAQ. V lost 5 bases, J lost 4 bases, and 12 bases lay in between. The CDR3: CASSPDRLNQPQHF. DNA for the CDR3: TGTGCCAGCAGCCCTGACAGACTGAATCAGCCCCAGCATTTT.

CDR3 bases: TGTGCCAGCACAGGGGTGAGGACTGAAGCTTTCTTT. The encoded protein is CASTGVRTEAFF. V gene TRBV7-9 combines with J gene TRBJ1-1; D is perhaps TRBD1 (6 bases). This CDR3 region has 12 residues. Germline CDR1 SEHNR, CDR2 FQNEAQ (reference sequence). V dropped 7 bases and J dropped 5 bases, with 11 bases sitting between them.

The chain has TRBV5-1 and TRBJ1-4; D not resolved. CDR3 size: 14 residues. V gave up 4 bases and J gave up 7 bases, with 14 bases separating them. Germline loops: CDR1 SGHRS, CDR2 YFSETQ. CDR3 nucleotides: TGCGCCAGCAGCGGAGGGAGGGATGGTGAAAAACTGTTTTTT. Amino acids: CASSGGRDGEKLFF. Full variable domain (outside the CDR3, taken from reference TRBV5-1 and TRBJ1-4): KAGVTQTPRYLIKTRGQQVTLSCSPISGHRSVSWYQQTPGQGLQFLFEYFSETQRNKGNFPGRFSGRQFSNSRSEMNVSTLELGDSALYLCASSGGRDGEKLFFGSGTQLSVL.